This T cell receptor beta chain was sequenced during a study of cytomegalovirus exposure and HLA in healthy donors. Points from the study as a whole: Per published accounts, TCR beta sequences correctly predicted the HLA-A and HLA-B alleles of most subjects. Whilst most TCR sequences proved rare, a subset of public TCRs occurred across many donors.

The study ran its PCR with 60 Vbeta and 13 Jbeta primers. The table came from immunoSEQ multiplex PCR; TCRdb's copy has only in-frame clones and leaves some out. The sample yields 100,000 to 150,000 clones, around three quarters seen once. As to this clone: Its antigen is not known.

The V gene end was trimmed by 2 bases and the J gene end by 7 bases; junction bases not matched to a gene: 8. Germline V CDR1 and CDR2: SGHRS, YFSETQ. The CDR3 covers 14 residues. Each donor was healthy, and each was a bone marrow donor. The sequenced sample consisted of PBMCs. The clonotype originates from a woman in her sixties or seventies in good health and CMV-seropositive. V and J are TRBV5-1 and TRBJ1-2; TRBD1 aligns across 7 bases. CDR3 DNA sequence: TGCGCCAGCAGCTTATCCGGGACAGACCGTGGCTACACCTTC. Protein sequence: CASSLSGTDRGYTF. The full variable domain, its missing parts supplied by reference TRBV5-1 and TRBJ1-2, is KAGVTQTPRYLIKTRGQQVTLSCSPISGHRSVSWYQQTPGQGLQFLFEYFSETQRNKGNFPGRFSGRQFSNSRSEMNVSTLELGDSALYLCASSLSGTDRGYTFGSGTRLTVV.